This T cell receptor beta chain was obtained from a study of neurological immune-mediated disorders. Whole-study results and caveats: The multiple sclerosis repertoire cluster showed no association with any clinical or MRI feature. The authors stated that larger cohorts are needed. Expansion of TCR clones was greatest in HTLV-1-associated myelopathy and smallest in multiple sclerosis, where it fell below that of healthy controls.

CDR1 LGHDT and CDR2 YNNKEL come from the germline V gene (reference sequence). V gave up 3 bases and J gave up 6 bases, with 11 bases separating them. CDR3 length: 13 amino acids. 5'RACE with 10-nucleotide random UMIs produced the cDNA. From the 5' RACE reads, TCRdb called clonotypes with MiXCR, one entry per CDR3 protein. The top ten hold roughly 7.1% of the sample, which has 50,000 to 55,000 distinct CDR3 sequences, around 4% seen once. This clonotype was seen at least ten times. The target antigen is unknown. For the unsorted libraries, 2 million PBMCs stored at -80 C served as input. Sequenced sample: PBMCs. This chain links TRBV3-1 with TRBJ1-2; possible D gene TRBD1, 6 bases. The TCR sequence derives from a man aged 60 to 75 with multiple sclerosis. CDR3 nucleotides: TGTGCCAGCAGCCAGAACCGACAGGATGGCTACACCTTC. It is translated as CASSQNRQDGYTF.